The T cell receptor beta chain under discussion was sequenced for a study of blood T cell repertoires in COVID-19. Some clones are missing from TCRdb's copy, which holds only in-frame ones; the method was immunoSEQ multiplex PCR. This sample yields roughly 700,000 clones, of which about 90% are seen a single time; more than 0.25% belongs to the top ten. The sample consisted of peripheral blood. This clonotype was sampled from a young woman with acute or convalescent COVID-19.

The CDR3 loop reads CASRDKLNTEAFF. CDR3 nucleotides: TGTGCCAGCAGAGACAAGTTGAACACTGAAGCTTTCTTT. This chain connects TRBV6-5 to TRBJ1-1; D is unresolved. The CDR3 consists of 13 residues. Germline V lookup: CDR1 MNHEY, CDR2 SVGAGI. V dropped 6 bases and J dropped 0 bases, with 8 bases sitting between them.